These T cell receptor beta chains were read from a single sample in a study of shared clonotypes between healthy human individuals. The repertoire was sequenced with immunoSEQ multiplex PCR; TCRdb's copy has only in-frame clones and lacks some. The sample records 1.4 million or so clones, about 98.5% being singletons. Sequencing used naive CD4+ T cells sorted from blood. The receptor source for this set is a man aged 30 to 45 in good health. Both conserved end residues are part of each CDR3. Fields, in order: CDR3 protein, V gene, J gene.

CDR3 protein: CASSGGQQETQYF
V gene: TRBV6-1
J gene: TRBJ2-5

CDR3 protein: CASSYRVGSGSTDEQFF
V gene: TRBV5-1
J gene: TRBJ2-1

CDR3 protein: CASSLGGQGGLAQHF
V gene: TRBV11-2
J gene: TRBJ1-5

CDR3 protein: CASTDAYNEQFF
V gene: TRBV11-2
J gene: TRBJ2-1

CDR3 protein: CASSSHTGLFSYEQYF
V gene: TRBV7-2
J gene: TRBJ2-7

CDR3 protein: CASSSRIRSNQPQHF
V gene: TRBV28
J gene: TRBJ1-5

CDR3 protein: CASSPRQGGPSFPYEQYF
V gene: TRBV5-6
J gene: TRBJ2-7

CDR3 protein: CASSEGTRGELFF
V gene: TRBV6-1
J gene: TRBJ1-4

CDR3 protein: CASSVKLAGMDNEQFF
V gene: TRBV9
J gene: TRBJ2-1

CDR3 protein: CASSVAAPSGSTYEQYF
V gene: TRBV9
J gene: TRBJ2-7

CDR3 protein: CASSSSRGLSYNEQFF
V gene: TRBV28
J gene: TRBJ2-1

CDR3 protein: CASSLPGGTEAFF
V gene: TRBV5-1
J gene: TRBJ1-1

CDR3 protein: CASSFPSYEQYF
V gene: TRBV7-2
J gene: TRBJ2-7

CDR3 protein: CASSPSLREGDYEQYF
V gene: TRBV5-4
J gene: TRBJ2-7

CDR3 protein: CAWSAYPLENNYGYTF
V gene: TRBV30
J gene: TRBJ1-2

CDR3 protein: CASSRTGGRAEAFF
V gene: TRBV2
J gene: TRBJ1-1

CDR3 protein: CASSVNTGGNEQFF
V gene: TRBV28
J gene: TRBJ2-1

CDR3 protein: CASSLDRGSPDTQYF
V gene: TRBV7-6
J gene: TRBJ2-3

CDR3 protein: CASSLAEVSYEQYF
V gene: TRBV11-2
J gene: TRBJ2-7

CDR3 protein: CASSFSSGRAHEQYF
V gene: TRBV27
J gene: TRBJ2-7